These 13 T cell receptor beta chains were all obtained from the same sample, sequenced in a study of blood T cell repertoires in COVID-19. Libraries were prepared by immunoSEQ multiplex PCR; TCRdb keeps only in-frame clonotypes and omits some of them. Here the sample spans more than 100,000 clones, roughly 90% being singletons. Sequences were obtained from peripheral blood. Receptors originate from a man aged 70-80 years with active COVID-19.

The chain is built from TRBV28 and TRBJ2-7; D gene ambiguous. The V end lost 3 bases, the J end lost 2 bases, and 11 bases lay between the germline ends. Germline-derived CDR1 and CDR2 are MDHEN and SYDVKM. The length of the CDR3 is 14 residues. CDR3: CASSFGRRAYEQYF. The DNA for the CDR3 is TGTGCCAGCAGTTTTGGCAGGCGAGCCTACGAGCAGTACTTC. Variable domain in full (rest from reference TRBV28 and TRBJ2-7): DVKVTQSSRYLVKRTGEKVFLECVQDMDHENMFWYRQDPGLGLRLIYFSYDVKMKEKGDIPEGYSVSREKKERFSLILESASTNQTSMYLCASSFGRRAYEQYFGPGTRLTVT.

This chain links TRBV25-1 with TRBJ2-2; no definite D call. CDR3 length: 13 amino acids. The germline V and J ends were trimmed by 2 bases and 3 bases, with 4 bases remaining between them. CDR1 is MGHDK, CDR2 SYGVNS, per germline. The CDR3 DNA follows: TGTGCCAGCAGTGAACAGTACACCGGGGAGCTGTTTTTT. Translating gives CASSEQYTGELFF.

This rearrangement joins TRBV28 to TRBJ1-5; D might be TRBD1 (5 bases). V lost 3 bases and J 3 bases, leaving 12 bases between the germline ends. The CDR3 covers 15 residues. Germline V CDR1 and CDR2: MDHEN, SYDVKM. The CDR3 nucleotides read TGTGCCAGCAGTTTGCTTGACAGTGTCAATCAGCCCCAGCATTTT. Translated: CASSLLDSVNQPQHF.

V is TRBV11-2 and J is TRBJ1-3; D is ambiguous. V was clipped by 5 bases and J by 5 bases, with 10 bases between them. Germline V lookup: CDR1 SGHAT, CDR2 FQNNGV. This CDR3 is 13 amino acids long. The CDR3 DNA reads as TGTGCCAGCAGCGCCCAGTCCCGAAACACCATATATTTT. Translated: CASSAQSRNTIYF.

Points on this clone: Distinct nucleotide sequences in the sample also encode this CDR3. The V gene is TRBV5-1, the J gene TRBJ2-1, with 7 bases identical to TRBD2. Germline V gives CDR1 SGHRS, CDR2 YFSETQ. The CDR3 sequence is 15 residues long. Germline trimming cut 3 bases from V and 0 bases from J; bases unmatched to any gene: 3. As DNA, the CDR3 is TGCGCCAGCAGCTCTAGCGGCCCCTCCTACAATGAGCAGTTCTTC. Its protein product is CASSSSGPSYNEQFF.

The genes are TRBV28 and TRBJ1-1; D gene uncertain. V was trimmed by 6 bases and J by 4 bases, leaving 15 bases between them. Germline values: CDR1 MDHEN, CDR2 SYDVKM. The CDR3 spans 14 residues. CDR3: CASRGSGESTEAFF. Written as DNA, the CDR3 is TGTGCCAGCAGGGGGAGTGGGGAATCCACTGAAGCTTTCTTT.

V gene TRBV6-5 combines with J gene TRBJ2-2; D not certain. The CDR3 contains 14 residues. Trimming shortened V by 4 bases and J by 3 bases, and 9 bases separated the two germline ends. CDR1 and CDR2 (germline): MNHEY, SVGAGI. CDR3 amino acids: CASSSLLYTGELFF. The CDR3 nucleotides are TGTGCCAGCAGTTCCTTACTCTACACCGGGGAGCTGTTTTTT.

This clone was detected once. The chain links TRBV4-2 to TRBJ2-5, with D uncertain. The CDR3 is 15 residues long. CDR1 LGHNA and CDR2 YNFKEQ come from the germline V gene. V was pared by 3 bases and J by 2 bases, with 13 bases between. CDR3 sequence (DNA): TGTGCCAGCAGCCAGGCTACGACTCAACAAGAGACCCAGTACTTC. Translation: CASSQATTQQETQYF.

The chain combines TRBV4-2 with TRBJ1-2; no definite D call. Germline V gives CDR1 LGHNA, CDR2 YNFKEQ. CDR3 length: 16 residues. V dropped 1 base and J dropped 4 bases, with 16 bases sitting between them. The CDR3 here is CASSQAAGSTVYGYTF. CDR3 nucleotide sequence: TGTGCCAGCAGCCAAGCGGCAGGTTCCACAGTCTATGGCTACACCTTC.

This CDR3 reads CSVGGAGEKLFF. Here the CDR3 DNA reads TGCAGCGTTGGCGGGGCAGGGGAAAAACTGTTTTTT. The chain links TRBV29-1 to TRBJ1-4, with a weak D call TRBD1 (5 bases). Trimming stripped 4 bases from V and 8 bases from J, with 11 bases between. The CDR3 has 12 residues. Germline-derived CDR1 and CDR2 are SQVTM and ANQGSEA.

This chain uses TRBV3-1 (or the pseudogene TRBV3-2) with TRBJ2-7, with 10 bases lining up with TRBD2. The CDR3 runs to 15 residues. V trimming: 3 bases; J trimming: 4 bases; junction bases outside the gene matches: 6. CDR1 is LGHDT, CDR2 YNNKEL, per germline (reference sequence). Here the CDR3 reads CASSQGLARIYEQYF. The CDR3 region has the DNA TGTGCCAGCAGCCAGGGACTAGCGAGAATTTACGAGCAGTACTTC.

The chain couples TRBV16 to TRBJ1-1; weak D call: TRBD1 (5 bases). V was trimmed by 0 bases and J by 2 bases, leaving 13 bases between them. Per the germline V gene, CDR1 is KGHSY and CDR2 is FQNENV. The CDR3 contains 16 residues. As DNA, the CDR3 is TGTGCCAGCAGCCAATCCCGACCAGGGTTTAACACTGAAGCTTTCTTT. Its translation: CASSQSRPGFNTEAFF.

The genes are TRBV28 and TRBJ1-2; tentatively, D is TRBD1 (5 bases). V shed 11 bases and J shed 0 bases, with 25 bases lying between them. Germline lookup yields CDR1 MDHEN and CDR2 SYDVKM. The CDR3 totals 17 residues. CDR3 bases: TGTGCCCCTGCAGGCGGGGCAGGGAGGCTTCCTAACTATGGCTACACCTTC. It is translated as CAPAGGAGRLPNYGYTF.